The 18 T cell receptor beta chains given below trace back to one sample, sequenced in a study of T cells in Graves' hyperthyroidism and ophthalmopathy. The source material, RNA transcripts, was used to amplify TCR beta CDR3 regions. HTBI primers were used for first-round RT-PCR of the TCR CDR3. TCRdb reprocessed the multiplex PCR reads with MiXCR, giving one entry per CDR3 protein. The sample gives roughly 630,000 distinct CDR3 sequences, around 14% of which show up once; around 7.5% is in the top ten. Sequenced input: blood. The receptors come from a woman in her 30s with Graves' hyperthyroidism.

This clonotype appeared many times. The V call is TRBV13, the J call TRBJ2-1; 8 bases agree with TRBD2. Germline assignment: CDR1 PRHDT and CDR2 FYEKMQ (reference sequence). This CDR3 spans 20 amino acids. With V trimmed by 4 bases and J by 4 bases, 21 bases remained unmatched. CDR3 protein: CASSSRSLAGKPGTYNEQFF. The CDR3, as DNA: TGTGCCAGCAGCTCCCGGAGTTTAGCGGGGAAGCCTGGGACTTACAATGAGCAGTTCTTC.

This clonotype turned up a few times. This rearrangement joins TRBV20-1 to TRBJ1-5, with D tentatively TRBD1 (6 bases). This CDR3 comprises 14 residues. V lost 6 bases to trimming and J lost 3 bases, with 15 bases between them. Germline V CDR1 and CDR2: DFQATT, SNEGSKA (reference sequence). For the CDR3, the DNA is TGCAGTGCCACAGACGGGACACACAATCAGCCCCAGCATTTT. As protein: CSATDGTHNQPQHF.

This clonotype was seen a few times. This chain links TRBV19 with TRBJ2-7; either TRBD1 or TRBD2 may supply D (6 bases each). Trimming removed 2 bases at V and 0 bases at J, with 14 bases between. The germline V gene encodes CDR1 LNHDA and CDR2 SQIVND (reference sequence). This CDR3 has 16 amino acids. The CDR3 protein is CASSITSLGASYEQYF. The CDR3 DNA follows: TGTGCCAGTAGTATAACTAGCTTGGGGGCCTCCTACGAGCAGTACTTC. Together with reference TRBV19 and TRBJ2-7, the CDR3 gives the full variable domain: DGGITQSPKYLFRKEGQNVTLSCEQNLNHDAMYWYRQDPGQGLRLIYYSQIVNDFQKGDIAEGYSVSREKKESFPLTVTSAQKNPTAFYLCASSITSLGASYEQYFGPGTRLTVT.

The table lists this clonotype with a few counts. The chain couples TRBV7-2 to TRBJ2-7; D possibly corresponds to TRBD2 (6 bases). Germline CDR1 and CDR2: SGHTA and FQGNSA. Trimming removed 2 bases at V and 6 bases at J, with 17 bases between. The CDR3 has 15 amino acids. CDR3 in amino acids: CASSLKVGGWSEQYF. The CDR3 DNA reads as TGTGCCAGCAGCTTAAAGGTGGGAGGCTGGAGCGAGCAGTACTTC.

This clonotype turned up a few times. The chain employs TRBV4-1 and TRBJ1-2; D gene ambiguous. CDR3 length: 13 residues. The germline V and J ends were trimmed by 0 bases and 4 bases, with 6 bases remaining between them. Germline lookup yields CDR1 MGHRA and CDR2 YSYEKL. In nucleotides, the CDR3 is TGCGCCAGCAGCCAAGAGGAGTTCTATGGCTACACCTTC. It codes for CASSQEEFYGYTF.

This clonotype was found a few times. The chain joins TRBV27 to TRBJ2-5, with no clear D. CDR1 is MNHEY and CDR2 is SMNVEV in the germline V gene (reference sequence). With 4 bases removed from V and 0 bases from J, the gap between germline ends came to 9 bases. There are 14 residues in the CDR3. CDR3 sequence (DNA): TGTGCCAGCAGTTCGATCCCTCACCAAGAGACCCAGTACTTC. Amino acids: CASSSIPHQETQYF.

The rearrangement joins TRBV7-2 to TRBJ2-1; 7 positions agree with TRBD1. Germline CDR1 is SGHTA and CDR2 is FQGNSA. The ends lost 4 bases at V and 7 bases at J; junction bases unmatched: 13. The length of the CDR3 is 16 residues. CDR3 bases: TGTGCCAGCAGCTCGATACCGGGACGCAGGGGGAATGAGCAGTTCTTC. Its protein product is CASSSIPGRRGNEQFF. Supplemented by reference TRBV7-2 and TRBJ2-1, the full variable domain reads GAGVSQSPSNKVTEKGKDVELRCDPISGHTALYWYRQSLGQGLEFLIYFQGNSAPDKSGLPSDRFSAERTGGSVSTLTIQRTQQEDSAVYLCASSSIPGRRGNEQFFGPGTRLTVL.

The V gene is TRBV7-3, the J gene TRBJ2-1, with 7 bases lining up with TRBD2. Germline CDR1 is SGHTA and CDR2 is FQGTGA. The CDR3 loop spans 14 amino acids. V shed 5 bases, J shed 7 bases, and the junction held 8 bases outside the gene matches. The CDR3, as DNA: TGTGCCAGCAGCCTGGCGGCGGGAGCTAATGAGCAGTTCTTC. It translates to CASSLAAGANEQFF. Drawing the rest from reference TRBV7-3 and TRBJ2-1, the complete variable domain is GAGVSQTPSNKVTEKGKYVELRCDPISGHTALYWYRQSLGQGPEFLIYFQGTGAADDSGLPNDRFFAVRPEGSVSTLKIQRTERGDSAVYLCASSLAAGANEQFFGPGTRLTVL.

This clonotype was seen a few times. The V and J genes are TRBV19 and TRBJ1-2; D perhaps matches TRBD1 (5 bases). The CDR3 sequence is 13 residues long. Per the germline V gene, CDR1 is LNHDA and CDR2 is SQIVND (reference sequence). Trimming removed 7 bases from V and 2 bases from J, with 11 bases in between. The CDR3 coding sequence is TGTGCCAGTACCCAGACAGCGAACTATGGCTACACCTTC. Amino acids: CASTQTANYGYTF. Complete variable domain (other parts from reference TRBV19 and TRBJ1-2): DGGITQSPKYLFRKEGQNVTLSCEQNLNHDAMYWYRQDPGQGLRLIYYSQIVNDFQKGDIAEGYSVSREKKESFPLTVTSAQKNPTAFYLCASTQTANYGYTFGSGTRLTVV.

This clonotype was counted ten times or more. V usage is TRBV27 and J usage is TRBJ2-7, with 10 nucleotides matching TRBD1. This CDR3 region has 14 residues. V lost 6 bases to trimming and J lost 6 bases; unmatched junction nucleotides: 8. CDR1 is MNHEY, CDR2 SMNVEV, per germline (reference sequence). In DNA form, the CDR3 reads TGTGCCAGCAGGCCGGGACAGGGGTATGGCGAGCAGTACTTC. It yields the protein CASRPGQGYGEQYF.

This clonotype was detected ten times or more. The rearrangement joins TRBV20-1 to TRBJ2-2; 8 bases are a match to TRBD2. CDR1 and CDR2 from the germline V gene are DFQATT and SNEGSKA (reference sequence). The V and J ends lost 4 bases and 6 bases, in that order; junction bases with no gene match: 4. The CDR3 extends over 13 amino acids. CDR3 residues: CSATREGAGELFF. The CDR3 DNA is TGCAGTGCTACCCGGGAGGGGGCCGGGGAGCTGTTTTTT.

The rearrangement uses TRBV28 and TRBJ2-2; 9 nucleotides line up with TRBD2. This CDR3 spans 20 amino acids. Losses at the gene ends were 3 bases for V and 1 base for J; bases not matched to a gene: 15. CDR1 and CDR2 from the germline V gene are MDHEN and SYDVKM. The CDR3 nucleotides read TGTGCCAGCAGTTTTATCCCGCCGGGTAGCGGGAGCAGGAACACCGGGGAGCTGTTTTTT. Translated: CASSFIPPGSGSRNTGELFF.

This clonotype has ten or more counts. J is TRBJ2-1 and V is TRBV29-1; no definite D call. This CDR3 contains 14 residues. Germline V lookup: CDR1 SQVTM, CDR2 ANQGSEA. Trimming stripped 4 bases from V and 4 bases from J, with 14 bases between. CDR3 nucleotide sequence: TGCAGCGTTGTTAGCACCGTAAAGTACAATGAGCAGTTCTTC. This codes for CSVVSTVKYNEQFF.

This clonotype is a singleton in its sample. This may come from a read error, since a much larger clone is one base off. The chain recombines TRBV20-1 with TRBJ2-3; 13 nucleotides match TRBD2. Germline CDR1 DFQATT, CDR2 SNEGSKA (reference sequence). V was pared by 8 bases and J by 3 bases, with 2 bases of the junction left unmatched. The CDR3 has 13 residues. For the CDR3, the DNA is TGCAGTCCGACTAGCGGGAGGACAGATACGCAGTATTTT. It specifies CSPTSGRTDTQYF.

Regarding this clonotype: This may stem from a read error, because a much larger clone lies one nucleotide away. The chain carries TRBV28 and TRBJ2-2, with TRBD1 identical over 8 bases. The germline gives CDR1 MDHEN, CDR2 SYDVKM. CDR3 size: 15 residues. Losses at the gene ends were 3 bases for V and 4 bases for J; bases not matched to a gene: 4. The CDR3 coding sequence is TGTGCCAGCAGTTTTGACAGGGGCAGCACCGGGGAGCTGTTTTTT. Protein: CASSFDRGSTGELFF. Drawing the rest from reference TRBV28 and TRBJ2-2, the complete variable domain is DVKVTQSSRYLVKRTGEKVFLECVQDMDHENMFWYRQDPGLGLRLIYFSYDVKMKEKGDIPEGYSVSREKKERFSLILESASTNQTSMYLCASSFDRGSTGELFFGEGSRLTVL.

This clonotype came up many times. CDR3 residues: CASSFRQVYEQYF. For the CDR3, the DNA is TGTGCCAGCAGTTTCCGGCAGGTCTACGAGCAGTACTTC. The J gene is TRBJ2-7, the V gene TRBV28; no firm D call. This CDR3 comprises 13 residues. Germline values: CDR1 MDHEN, CDR2 SYDVKM. Deletions cut 3 bases from V and 3 bases from J, with 9 bases between.

This clonotype was found a few times. A much larger clone differs by one base, so this may be a read error. V is TRBV7-2 and J is TRBJ1-1, with no clear D. The V end lost 6 bases, the J end lost 2 bases, and 10 bases lay between the germline ends. The CDR3 has 13 amino acids. Per the germline V gene, CDR1 is SGHTA and CDR2 is FQGNSA. The DNA for the CDR3 is TGTGCCAGCAGTAAACTGGACAACACTGAAGCTTTCTTT. Its translation: CASSKLDNTEAFF.

This clonotype occurred many times. The CDR3 region is CASSFRSYEQYF. The CDR3 region has the DNA TGTGCCAGCAGTTTTCGGTCCTACGAGCAGTACTTC. This chain joins TRBV12-3 or TRBV12-4 and TRBJ2-7; D remains ambiguous. This CDR3 is built from 12 residues. V was clipped by 3 bases and J by 1 base, with 4 bases between them.